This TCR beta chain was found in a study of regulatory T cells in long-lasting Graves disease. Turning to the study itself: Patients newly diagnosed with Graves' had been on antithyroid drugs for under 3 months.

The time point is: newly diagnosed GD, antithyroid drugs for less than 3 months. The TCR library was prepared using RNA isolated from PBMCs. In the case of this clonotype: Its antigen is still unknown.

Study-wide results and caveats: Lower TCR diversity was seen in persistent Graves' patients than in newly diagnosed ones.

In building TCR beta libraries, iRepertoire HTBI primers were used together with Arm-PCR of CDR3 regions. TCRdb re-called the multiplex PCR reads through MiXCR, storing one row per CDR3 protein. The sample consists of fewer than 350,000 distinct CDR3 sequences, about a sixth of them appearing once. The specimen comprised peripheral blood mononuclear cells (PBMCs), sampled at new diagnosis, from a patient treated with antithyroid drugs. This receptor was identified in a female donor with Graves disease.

CDR3 in amino acids: CATGGDERSTDTQYF. CDR3 nucleotides: TGTGCCACAGGGGGGGATGAGCGGAGCACAGATACGCAGTATTTT. J is TRBJ2-3 and V is TRBV24-1, with D possibly matching TRBD2 (7 bases). V was clipped by 10 bases and J by 0 bases, with 16 bases between them. Germline assignment: CDR1 KGHDR and CDR2 SFDVKD. This CDR3 has 15 residues.